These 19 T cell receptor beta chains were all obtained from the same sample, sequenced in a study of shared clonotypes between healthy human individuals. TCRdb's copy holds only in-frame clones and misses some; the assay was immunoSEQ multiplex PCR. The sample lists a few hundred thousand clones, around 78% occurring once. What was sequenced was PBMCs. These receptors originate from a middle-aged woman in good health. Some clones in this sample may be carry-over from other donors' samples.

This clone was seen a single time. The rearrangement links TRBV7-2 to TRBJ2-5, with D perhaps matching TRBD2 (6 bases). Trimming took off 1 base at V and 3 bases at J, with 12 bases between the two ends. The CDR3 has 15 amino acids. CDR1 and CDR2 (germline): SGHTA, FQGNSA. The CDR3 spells CASSLGGLAKETQYF. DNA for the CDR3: TGTGCCAGCAGCTTAGGTGGCCTAGCGAAAGAGACCCAGTACTTC.

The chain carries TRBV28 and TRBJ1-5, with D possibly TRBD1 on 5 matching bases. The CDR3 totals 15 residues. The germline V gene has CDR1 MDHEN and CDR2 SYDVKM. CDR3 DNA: TGTGCTACTTCAACGGTCGGGCAGGGTGATCAGCCCCAGCATTTT. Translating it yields CATSTVGQGDQPQHF.

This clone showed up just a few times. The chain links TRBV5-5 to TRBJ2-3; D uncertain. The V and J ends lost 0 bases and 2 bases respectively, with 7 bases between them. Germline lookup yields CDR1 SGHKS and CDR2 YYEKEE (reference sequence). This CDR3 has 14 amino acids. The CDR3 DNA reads TGTGCCAGCAGCTTGGTAGGCACCACAGATACGCAGTATTTT. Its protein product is CASSLVGTTDTQYF.

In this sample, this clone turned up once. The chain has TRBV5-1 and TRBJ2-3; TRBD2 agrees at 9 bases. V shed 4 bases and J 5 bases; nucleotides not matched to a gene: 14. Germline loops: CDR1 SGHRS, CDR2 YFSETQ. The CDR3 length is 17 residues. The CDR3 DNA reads TGCGCCAGCAGCCCCCCCTTAGCGGGAGAGGCTGGAGATACGCAGTATTTT. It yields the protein CASSPPLAGEAGDTQYF.

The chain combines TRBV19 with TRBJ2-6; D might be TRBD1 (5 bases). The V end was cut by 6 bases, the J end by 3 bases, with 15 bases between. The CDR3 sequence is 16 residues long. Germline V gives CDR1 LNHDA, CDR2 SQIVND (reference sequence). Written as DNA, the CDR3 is TGTGCCAGTAGCCATATCAGACAGCTTGGGGCCAACGTCCTGACTTTC. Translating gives CASSHIRQLGANVLTF.

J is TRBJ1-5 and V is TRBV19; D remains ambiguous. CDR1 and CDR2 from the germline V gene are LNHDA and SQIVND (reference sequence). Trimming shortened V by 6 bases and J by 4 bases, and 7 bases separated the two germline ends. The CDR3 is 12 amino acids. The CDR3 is CASRGDNQPQHF. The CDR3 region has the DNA TGTGCCAGTAGAGGAGATAATCAGCCCCAGCATTTT.

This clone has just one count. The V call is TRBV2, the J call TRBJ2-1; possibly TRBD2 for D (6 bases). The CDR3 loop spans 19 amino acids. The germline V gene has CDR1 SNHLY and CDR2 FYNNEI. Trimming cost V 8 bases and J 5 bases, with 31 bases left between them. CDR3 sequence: CASPKRVVWERGTHNEQFF. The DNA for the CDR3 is TGTGCCAGCCCTAAGCGGGTAGTATGGGAACGTGGGACCCACAATGAGCAGTTCTTC.

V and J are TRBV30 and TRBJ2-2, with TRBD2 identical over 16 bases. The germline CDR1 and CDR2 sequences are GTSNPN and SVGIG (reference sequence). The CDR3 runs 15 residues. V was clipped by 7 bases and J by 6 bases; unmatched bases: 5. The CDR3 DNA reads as TGTGCCTCGACCGGGACTAGCGGGGGGGCCGGGGAGCTGTTTTTT. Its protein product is CASTGTSGGAGELFF. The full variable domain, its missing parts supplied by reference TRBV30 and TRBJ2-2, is SQTIHQWPATLVQPVGSPLSLECTVEGTSNPNLYWYRQAAGRGLQLLFYSVGIGQISSEVPQNLSASRPQDRQFILSSKKLLLSDSGFYLCASTGTSGGAGELFFGEGSRLTVL.

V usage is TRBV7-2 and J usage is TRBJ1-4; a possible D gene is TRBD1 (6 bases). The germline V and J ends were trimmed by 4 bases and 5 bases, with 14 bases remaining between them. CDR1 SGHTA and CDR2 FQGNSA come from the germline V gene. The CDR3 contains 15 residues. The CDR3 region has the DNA TGTGCCAGCAGCTCGGCGAGGGGGGCGAATGAAAAACTGTTTTTT. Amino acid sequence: CASSSARGANEKLFF.

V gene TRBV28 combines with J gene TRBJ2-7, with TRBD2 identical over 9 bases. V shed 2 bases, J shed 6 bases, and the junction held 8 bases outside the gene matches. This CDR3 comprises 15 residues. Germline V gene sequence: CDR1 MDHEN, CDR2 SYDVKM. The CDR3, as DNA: TGTGCCAGCAGTTTAGAGAGCGGGAGGCCTCTCGAGCAGTACTTC. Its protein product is CASSLESGRPLEQYF.

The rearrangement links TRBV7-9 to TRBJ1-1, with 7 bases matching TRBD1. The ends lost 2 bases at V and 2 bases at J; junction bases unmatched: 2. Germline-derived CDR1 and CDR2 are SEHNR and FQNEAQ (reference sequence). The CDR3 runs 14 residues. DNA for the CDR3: TGTGCCAGCAGCTTACAGGGGGGCAACACTGAAGCTTTCTTT. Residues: CASSLQGGNTEAFF.

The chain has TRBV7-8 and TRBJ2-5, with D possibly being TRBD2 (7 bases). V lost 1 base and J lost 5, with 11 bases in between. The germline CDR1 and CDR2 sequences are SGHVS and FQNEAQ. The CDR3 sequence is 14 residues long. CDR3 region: CASSLVGRGETQYF. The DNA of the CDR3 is TGTGCCAGCAGCTTAGTTGGGAGGGGGGAGACCCAGTACTTC.

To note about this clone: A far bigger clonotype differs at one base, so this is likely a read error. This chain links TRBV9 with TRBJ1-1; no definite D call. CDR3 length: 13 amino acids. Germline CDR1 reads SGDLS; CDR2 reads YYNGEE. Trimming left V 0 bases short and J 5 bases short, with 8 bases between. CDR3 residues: CASSVESGTEAFF. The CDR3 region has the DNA TGTGCCAGCAGCGTAGAATCGGGGACTGAAGCTTTCTTT.

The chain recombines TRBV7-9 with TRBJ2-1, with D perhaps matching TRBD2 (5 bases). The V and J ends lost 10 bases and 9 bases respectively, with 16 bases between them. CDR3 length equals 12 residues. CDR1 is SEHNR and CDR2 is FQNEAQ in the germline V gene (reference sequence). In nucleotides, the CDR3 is TGTGCCACAAGCCCACGGGGTTTTGAGCAGTTCTTC. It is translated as CATSPRGFEQFF. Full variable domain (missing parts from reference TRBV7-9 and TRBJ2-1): DTGVSQNPRHKITKRGQNVTFRCDPISEHNRLYWYRQTLGQGPEFLTYFQNEAQLEKSRLLSDRFSAERPKGSFSTLEIQRTEQGDSAMYLCATSPRGFEQFFGPGTRLTVL.

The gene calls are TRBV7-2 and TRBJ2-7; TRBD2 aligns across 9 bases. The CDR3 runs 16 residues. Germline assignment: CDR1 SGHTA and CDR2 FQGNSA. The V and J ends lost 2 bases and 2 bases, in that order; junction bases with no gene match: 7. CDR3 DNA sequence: TGTGCCAGCAGCTTATCTATAGCGGGAGACGCCTACGAGCAGTACTTC. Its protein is CASSLSIAGDAYEQYF.

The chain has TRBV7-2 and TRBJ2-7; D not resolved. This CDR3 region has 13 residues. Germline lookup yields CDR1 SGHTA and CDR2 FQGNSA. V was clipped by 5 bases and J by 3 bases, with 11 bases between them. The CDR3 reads CASSPNAFYEQYF. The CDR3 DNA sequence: TGTGCCAGCAGCCCTAACGCGTTCTACGAGCAGTACTTC.

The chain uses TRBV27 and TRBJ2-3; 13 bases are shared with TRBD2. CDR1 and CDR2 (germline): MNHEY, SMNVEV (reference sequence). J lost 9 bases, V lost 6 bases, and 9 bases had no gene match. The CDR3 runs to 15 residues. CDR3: CASSLGLAGVQTQYF. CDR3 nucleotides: TGTGCCAGCAGCCTAGGACTAGCGGGAGTTCAAACGCAGTATTTT.

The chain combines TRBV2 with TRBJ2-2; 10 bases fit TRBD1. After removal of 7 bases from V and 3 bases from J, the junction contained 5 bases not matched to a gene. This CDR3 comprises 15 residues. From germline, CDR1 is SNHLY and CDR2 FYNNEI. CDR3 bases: TGTGCCAGCACTATAGGACAGGGGGACACCGGGGAGCTGTTTTTT. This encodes CASTIGQGDTGELFF.

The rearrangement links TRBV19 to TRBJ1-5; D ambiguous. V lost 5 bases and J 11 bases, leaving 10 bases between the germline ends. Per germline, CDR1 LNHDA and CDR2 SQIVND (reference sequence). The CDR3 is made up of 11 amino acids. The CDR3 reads CASSGRGSQHF. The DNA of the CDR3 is TGTGCCAGTAGTGGACGCGGGTCCCAGCATTTT.